The 22 T cell receptor beta chains reported below all come from one sample, sequenced in a study of vaccination effects on CD4 cells after COVID-19. Their antigens are not known. Profiling relied on immunoSEQ multiplex PCR, and the TCRdb table lists in-frame clones only, not all of them. This repertoire shows roughly 54,000 clones, around 82% found once; its top ten account for around 5%. Sequencing was preceded by expansion of antigen-specific CD4+ T cells with viral peptide pools in the ViraFEST assay. The culture ran for 10 days, and then CD4+ T cells were isolated. Infection with SARS-CoV-2 occurred in the person between March and December 2020, and PCR confirmed it. Sequencing was performed on CD4+ T cells from PBMCs cultured with HIV peptides, taken before COVID-19 vaccination. Regarding subset: HIV-1 Nef peptide pool negative control/reference culture. These receptors were obtained from a human donor who had a prior SARS-CoV-2 infection.

Here the CDR3 reads CAWSVGVSREQYF. As DNA, the CDR3 is TGTGCCTGGAGTGTAGGGGTTTCCAGGGAGCAGTACTTC. This chain links TRBV30 with TRBJ2-7; possible D gene TRBD1, 5 bases. The CDR3 is 13 amino acids. The V gene lost 0 bases and the J gene lost 7 bases, with 13 bases spanning the gap. The germline V gene has CDR1 GTSNPN and CDR2 SVGIG (reference sequence).

This rearrangement joins TRBV6-5 to TRBJ1-4; D is unclear. This CDR3 is built from 13 residues. Trimming removed 0 bases at V and 7 bases at J, with 6 bases between. Germline CDR1 reads MNHEY; CDR2 reads SVGAGI. The CDR3 bases are TGTGCCAGCAGTTACTCGCCTCGTGAAAAACTGTTTTTT. Its protein product is CASSYSPREKLFF.

This sequence joins TRBV6-6 and TRBJ2-5; TRBD2 agrees at 11 bases. Germline V gives CDR1 MNHNY, CDR2 SVGAGI (reference sequence). The CDR3 covers 13 residues. With V trimmed by 8 bases and J by 6 bases, 5 bases remained unmatched. CDR3 sequence reads: CASVAGGPKTQYF. DNA of the CDR3: TGTGCCAGCGTAGCGGGGGGGCCGAAGACCCAGTACTTC.

The sample holds a few counts of this clone. This sequence joins TRBV19 and TRBJ1-5; D is unclear. With 4 bases removed from V and 2 bases from J, the gap between germline ends came to 9 bases. The CDR3 contains 14 residues. The germline V gene has CDR1 LNHDA and CDR2 SQIVND (reference sequence). CDR3 loop: CASSTVIGNQPQHF. The CDR3, as DNA: TGTGCCAGTAGTACGGTGATAGGCAATCAGCCCCAGCATTTT.

The chain recombines TRBV7-2 with TRBJ1-3, with 7 bases aligning to TRBD1. CDR1 and CDR2 (germline): SGHTA, FQGNSA. The CDR3 extends over 14 amino acids. V lost 6 bases and J lost 3; bases outside the gene matches: 5. The CDR3 reads CASRQDRVGNTIYF. In nucleotides, the CDR3 is TGTGCCAGCAGGCAAGACAGGGTTGGAAACACCATATATTTT. Filled out from reference TRBV7-2 and TRBJ1-3, the complete variable domain reads GAGVSQSPSNKVTEKGKDVELRCDPISGHTALYWYRQSLGQGLEFLIYFQGNSAPDKSGLPSDRFSAERTGGSVSTLTIQRTQQEDSAVYLCASRQDRVGNTIYFGEGSWLTVV.

The chain couples TRBV29-1 to TRBJ1-3, with D unresolved. V lost 6 bases and J 0 bases, leaving 9 bases between the germline ends. In germline, CDR1 is SQVTM, CDR2 ANQGSEA. This CDR3 is built from 13 residues. The CDR3 loop reads CSVDIDSGNTIYF. The CDR3 DNA reads as TGCAGCGTCGACATAGACTCTGGAAACACCATATATTTT.

The rearrangement links TRBV11-2 to TRBJ2-1; D call uncertain. The CDR3 runs to 13 residues. V was pared by 1 base and J by 5 bases, with 6 bases between. Germline values: CDR1 SGHAT, CDR2 FQNNGV. The CDR3 loop is CASSLVRDNEQFF. As DNA, the CDR3 is TGTGCCAGCAGCTTAGTTCGGGACAATGAGCAGTTCTTC.

The chain employs TRBV6-1 and TRBJ1-2; no firm D call. With 2 bases removed from V and 8 bases from J, the gap between germline ends came to 27 bases. Germline CDR1 and CDR2: MNHNS and SASEGT. The CDR3 spans 18 residues. CDR3 loop: CASSEISLVSVSIEGYTF. The CDR3 coding sequence is TGTGCCAGCAGTGAAATCAGTCTCGTAAGTGTTTCGATCGAGGGCTACACCTTC.

This chain joins TRBV2 and TRBJ1-2; D gene uncertain. Germline V gives CDR1 SNHLY, CDR2 FYNNEI. The CDR3 totals 14 residues. Trimming left V 0 bases short and J 2 bases short, with 7 bases between. In DNA, the CDR3 is TGTGCCAGCAGTGAAGCGCTGGGGAACTATGGCTACACCTTC. Translating it yields CASSEALGNYGYTF.

This chain uses TRBV3-1 (or the pseudogene TRBV3-2) with TRBJ2-5; D might be TRBD1 (5 bases). Germline V gene lookup returns CDR1 LGHDT and CDR2 YNNKEL (reference sequence). The CDR3 is 16 amino acids. The V end lost 1 base, the J end lost 5 bases, and 17 bases lay between the germline ends. The CDR3 protein is CASSQGSSVWGETQYF. CDR3 bases: TGTGCCAGCAGCCAAGGGTCTTCGGTCTGGGGCGAGACCCAGTACTTC.

This clone was picked up a small number of times. The genes are TRBV5-1 and TRBJ1-1; perhaps TRBD1 as D (5 bases). Trimming shortened V by 5 bases and J by 0 bases, and 17 bases separated the two germline ends. This CDR3 comprises 16 residues. The V gene's germline CDR1 is SGHRS and CDR2 YFSETQ. CDR3 coding DNA: TGCGCCAGCAGTCTCAGACGGGGCAGCATGAACACTGAAGCTTTCTTT. Translating it yields CASSLRRGSMNTEAFF. Full variable domain (missing parts from reference TRBV5-1 and TRBJ1-1): KAGVTQTPRYLIKTRGQQVTLSCSPISGHRSVSWYQQTPGQGLQFLFEYFSETQRNKGNFPGRFSGRQFSNSRSEMNVSTLELGDSALYLCASSLRRGSMNTEAFFGQGTRLTVV.

The rearrangement uses TRBV4-3 and TRBJ1-1; TRBD1 might be the D (6 bases). The CDR3 is 14 residues long. The V end lost 1 base, the J end lost 3 bases, and 9 bases lay between the germline ends. The germline gives CDR1 LGHNA, CDR2 YSLEER. This CDR3 is CASSQGDTYTEAFF. The CDR3 bases are TGCGCCAGCAGCCAAGGGGACACCTACACTGAAGCTTTCTTT.

The V call is TRBV7-9, the J call TRBJ2-2, with D possibly matching TRBD1 (5 bases). From germline, CDR1 is SEHNR and CDR2 FQNEAQ (reference sequence). The CDR3 runs to 16 residues. V lost 5 bases and J lost 0, with 13 bases in between. The CDR3 loop is CASSPLSTANTGELFF. CDR3 DNA sequence: TGTGCCAGCAGCCCACTATCGACAGCGAACACCGGGGAGCTGTTTTTT. Looking up the rest from reference TRBV7-9 and TRBJ2-2 gives the full variable domain: DTGVSQNPRHKITKRGQNVTFRCDPISEHNRLYWYRQTLGQGPEFLTYFQNEAQLEKSRLLSDRFSAERPKGSFSTLEIQRTEQGDSAMYLCASSPLSTANTGELFFGEGSRLTVL.

This clone was counted between two and nine times. V usage is TRBV5-1 and J usage is TRBJ1-4, with D perhaps TRBD1 (5 bases). The CDR3 is made up of 13 amino acids. The germline V gene encodes CDR1 SGHRS and CDR2 YFSETQ. V lost 1 base and J lost 7, with 8 bases in between. DNA of the CDR3: TGCGCCAGCAGCTTGCAGGGAGGTGAAAAACTGTTTTTT. Amino acid sequence: CASSLQGGEKLFF.

This clone was detected only a few times. The rearrangement links TRBV5-4 to TRBJ1-2; 12 bases map to TRBD1. CDR1 and CDR2 from the germline V gene are SGHNT and YYREEE (reference sequence). The CDR3 contains 15 residues. The junction had 8 bases not matched to a gene; V was cut back by 3 bases and J by 8 bases. The CDR3 bases are TGTGCCAGCAGCTCGTGGGACAGGGGGCGCGGGGGCTACACCTTC. This gives the protein CASSSWDRGRGGYTF.

The gene calls are TRBV4-2 and TRBJ2-5; 9 nucleotides align to TRBD2. Germline CDR1 is LGHNA and CDR2 is YNFKEQ. J lost 5 bases, V lost 4 bases, and 11 bases had no gene match. CDR3 size: 16 residues. For the CDR3, the DNA is TGTGCCAGCAGCCGTCGACTAGCGGAGTACGGGGAGACCCAGTACTTC. It specifies CASSRRLAEYGETQYF.

The chain links TRBV24-1 to TRBJ2-1, with 8 bases aligning to TRBD1. Trimming removed 2 bases from V and 5 bases from J; junction bases left unmatched: 4. The V gene's germline CDR1 is KGHDR and CDR2 SFDVKD. CDR3 length: 15 residues. In DNA form, the CDR3 reads TGTGCCACCAGTGATTCGCGGACAGGGAACAATGAGCAGTTCTTC. Translating it yields CATSDSRTGNNEQFF.

V and J are TRBV7-2 and TRBJ2-5, with D perhaps given as TRBD1 or TRBD2 (5 bases each). Germline V gene lookup returns CDR1 SGHTA and CDR2 FQGNSA. The V end lost 4 bases, the J end lost 5 bases, and 17 bases lay between the germline ends. The CDR3 is 15 amino acids. The CDR3 protein is CASSSDGTVGETQYF. In nucleotides, the CDR3 is TGTGCCAGCAGCTCCGACGGGACGGTCGGTGAGACCCAGTACTTC.

The chain joins TRBV3-1 (or the pseudogene TRBV3-2) to TRBJ2-1, with D perhaps being TRBD1 or TRBD2 (6 bases each). Germline V gene lookup returns CDR1 LGHDT and CDR2 YNNKEL (reference sequence). The CDR3 totals 16 residues. The V end was cut by 0 bases, the J end by 8 bases, with 17 bases between. In DNA form, the CDR3 reads TGTGCCAGCAGCCAAGACCGGGGGCTGGTGGTCGATGAGCAGTTCTTC. Encoded protein: CASSQDRGLVVDEQFF.

The chain joins TRBV3-1 (or the pseudogene TRBV3-2) to TRBJ2-7, with 9 bases that match TRBD2. There are 15 residues in the CDR3. Looked up from germline, CDR1 is LGHDT and CDR2 is YNNKEL (reference sequence). Unmatched junction bases numbered 7, after V lost 3 bases and J lost 4 bases. This CDR3 reads CASSQRPAGGYEQYF. For the CDR3, the DNA is TGTGCCAGCAGCCAGCGGCCAGCGGGAGGTTACGAGCAGTACTTC.

The chain couples TRBV13 to TRBJ2-7; 14 bases are shared with TRBD2. J lost 4 bases, V lost 5 bases, and 7 bases had no gene match. In germline, CDR1 is PRHDT, CDR2 FYEKMQ (reference sequence). CDR3 length equals 16 residues. The DNA of the CDR3 is TGTGCCAGCAGCGCAGGGACTAGCGGGAGTTCGTACGAGCAGTACTTC. This codes for CASSAGTSGSSYEQYF.

The count of this clone is one. The chain carries TRBV10-3 and TRBJ2-3; 9 bases align to TRBD2. Germline V gives CDR1 ENHRY, CDR2 SYGVKD. The CDR3 has 17 residues. V lost 10 bases, J lost 5 bases, and 19 bases stayed unmatched. The CDR3 here is CASALVREGFPGDTQYF. Written as DNA, the CDR3 is TGTGCCAGCGCCCTAGTGCGGGAGGGCTTTCCGGGAGATACGCAGTATTTT.